The T cell receptor beta chain described here comes from a study of glioma-infiltrating T cells after dendritic cell vaccination (dated by TCRdb to the mid-2010s). At the level of the whole study: The cohort comprised about 15 glioblastoma patients from Phase I and II dendritic cell vaccination trials, 9 newly diagnosed and 6 with recurrent disease. The vaccine was prepared from monocyte-derived dendritic cells that were cultured for seven days with IL-4 and GM-CSF and then pulsed overnight with autologous tumor lysate. Survival after dendritic cell vaccination was correlated with TCR sequencing metrics, such as TIL content and the overlap between tumor and blood repertoires. Between about 2002 and 2012, the patients were given dendritic cell vaccination pulsed with autologous tumor lysate. In glioblastoma patients vaccinated with dendritic cells, deep sequencing of TCR beta CDR3 regions served to measure the amount of tumor-infiltrating lymphocytes and to compare repertoires between tumor and blood. Patients received three intradermal dendritic cell vaccine injections at biweekly intervals in the arm below the axilla.

Selection of patients required sufficient residual fresh-frozen tumor tissue and over two years of available survival data. None of the glioblastoma patients carried an isocitrate dehydrogenase mutation, although molecular status otherwise varied. PBMC were collected before vaccination, two weeks after the third vaccination, and at tumor progression when it occurred. The Qiagen DNeasy Blood extraction Kit was used to extract genomic DNA. Regarding this clone: Its antigen has not been determined. Qualities for individual bases were not recorded, and no much larger clone is one base off.

The full study reports these points: Longer time to progression and overall survival after dendritic cell vaccination were predicted by higher estimated pretreatment TIL content. The response model built on TCR overlap across three groups was characterized as speculative, with prospective validation still needed. No direct relationship between TCR clonality and survival was found, suggesting that a diverse polyclonal response may matter. The cohort was small and heterogeneous, and full blood and tumor sets were available for few patients, with initial-recurrent tumor pairs available for even fewer patients.

CDR1 and CDR2 (MNHNY, SVGAGI) derive from the germline V gene (reference sequence). Spanning cysteine to phenylalanine, the CDR3 consists of 16 amino acids. Only the CDR3 DNA stays, 48 bases, in frame from base 1. Clipping removes 2 bases from V and 1 base from J, with 4 as the unmatched junction base count. Using the immunoSEQ assay, TCRB CDR3 regions were amplified from 2 micrograms of genomic DNA, or from all available DNA when less than that was on hand. The multiplex PCR employed 60 forward primers targeting TCR V beta segments and 13 reverse primers targeting J beta segments. Synthetic control templates were spiked into each sample at limiting dilution to estimate reads per starting template. Sequencing produced 87 bp reads on the Illumina HiSeq System. Concerning the study's data processing: PCR and sequencing errors were removed by a nearest neighbor algorithm that merged closely related sequences. TCR overlap was measured as the percentage of unique tumor TCR beta sequences also present in the same patient's peripheral blood. TCRdb re-hosts the immuneACCESS table, in-frame sequences only. Its copies lack some clones; in the studies checked, an unresolved V gene accounts for under half of them, and the cause for the rest is not known. D and trimming come from the DNA, and the V and J calls and clone size come from that table. The sample includes about 20,000 clones, with approximately 79% observed a single time. The ten top clones hold around 36% of the sample.

The specimen was blood, collected before dendritic cell vaccination. The rearranged segments are TRBV6-6 and TRBJ2-5; TRBD1 lines up with 10 middle nucleotides. The TCR comes from a human donor with glioblastoma. The bases are TGTGCCAGCAGTTACAAGGGACAGGGGACCCAAGAGACCCAGTACTTC. This is translated as CASSYKGQGTQETQYF.